The 30 T cell receptor beta chains presented below share a single source sample, sequenced in a study of neoadjuvant anti-PD-1 for oral cavity cancer. Time point of the sample: after neoadjuvant nivolumab, at surgical resection. Measured with immunoSEQ multiplex PCR; TCRdb has only the in-frame clones, and not every one. The profile shows around 68,000 clones, approximately 87% of them singletons. The starting material was PBMCs, obtained after nivolumab (anti-PD-1) treatment. The receptors stem from a person aged 35 to 85 with oral cavity squamous cell carcinoma.

The chain is built from TRBV4-2 and TRBJ2-3; 9 bases are shared with TRBD1. The CDR3 runs to 16 residues. After removal of 2 bases from V and 1 base from J, the junction contained 4 bases not matched to a gene. Germline V gene data show CDR1 as LGHNA and CDR2 as YNFKEQ. CDR3 in DNA: TGTGCCAGCAGCCAACCCCGACAGGGGGGCACAGATACGCAGTATTTT. This translates into CASSQPRQGGTDTQYF.

Remarks on this clone: The same CDR3 also results from other DNA sequences found in this sample. This sequence joins TRBV9 and TRBJ1-1; D is ambiguous. V was pared by 0 bases and J by 1 base, with 4 bases between. The CDR3 spans 13 residues. Germline CDR1 and CDR2: SGDLS and YYNGEE. The CDR3 DNA is TGTGCCAGCAGCGTAGCAGGGAACACTGAAGCTTTCTTT. It codes for CASSVAGNTEAFF.

The CDR3 sequence is CASSLGVEQFF. CDR3 in DNA: TGTGCCAGCAGCTTAGGCGTTGAGCAGTTCTTC. The genes are TRBV11-2 and TRBJ2-1; D gene ambiguous. The CDR3 is 11 amino acids. From germline, CDR1 is SGHAT and CDR2 FQNNGV. V was trimmed by 1 base and J by 9 bases, leaving 4 bases between them.

The rearrangement uses TRBV5-1 and TRBJ2-1; D is perhaps TRBD2 (5 bases). CDR1 SGHRS and CDR2 YFSETQ come from the germline V gene. The CDR3 contains 14 residues. V gave up 4 bases and J gave up 7 bases, with 15 bases separating them. This chain's CDR3 is CASSPEKPGNEQFF. CDR3 sequence (DNA): TGCGCCAGCAGCCCGGAAAAACCGGGGAATGAGCAGTTCTTC.

The chain joins TRBV27 to TRBJ2-6; unclear D gene. The CDR3 covers 17 residues. Germline lookup yields CDR1 MNHEY and CDR2 SMNVEV (reference sequence). V was shortened by 3 bases and J by 1 base, with 13 bases between the two germline ends. CDR3 region: CASSFAFIVSGANVLTF. CDR3 nucleotides: TGTGCCAGCAGTTTTGCGTTCATAGTGTCTGGGGCCAACGTCCTGACTTTC.

The rearrangement links TRBV7-9 to TRBJ1-6; no clear D. Germline values: CDR1 SEHNR, CDR2 FQNEAQ (reference sequence). The germline V and J ends were trimmed by 1 base and 0 bases, with 10 bases remaining between them. CDR3 length equals 17 residues. The CDR3 bases are TGTGCCAGCAGCTTAGTCCCGGGGAGCTCCTATAATTCACCCCTCCACTTT. It translates to CASSLVPGSSYNSPLHF.

The CDR3 DNA follows: TGTGCCAGCTGGGACATAGCTCCCCCAAATGAGCAGTTCTTC. This encodes CASWDIAPPNEQFF. The V gene is TRBV27, the J gene TRBJ2-1, with D perhaps matching TRBD1 (6 bases). The CDR3 consists of 14 residues. Per germline, CDR1 MNHEY and CDR2 SMNVEV (reference sequence). The V gene lost 8 bases and the J gene lost 7 bases, with 18 bases spanning the gap.

Only one count was recorded for this clone. This chain uses TRBV5-1 with TRBJ2-5; D is undetermined. CDR3 size: 12 residues. V dropped 1 base and J dropped 7 bases, with 8 bases sitting between them. CDR1 is SGHRS and CDR2 is YFSETQ in the germline V gene. Written as DNA, the CDR3 is TGCGCCAGCAGCTTGTTGGAAGGGACCCAGTACTTC. This sequence encodes CASSLLEGTQYF. The variable domain in full, with the rest retrieved from reference TRBV5-1 and TRBJ2-5, is KAGVTQTPRYLIKTRGQQVTLSCSPISGHRSVSWYQQTPGQGLQFLFEYFSETQRNKGNFPGRFSGRQFSNSRSEMNVSTLELGDSALYLCASSLLEGTQYFGPGTRLLVL.

The rearrangement joins TRBV18 to TRBJ2-3, with 8 bases aligning to TRBD1. CDR3 length: 15 residues. Germline V gene data show CDR1 as KGHSH and CDR2 as LQKENI. Trimming at V came to 2 bases and at J to 6 bases, leaving 7 bases not matched to a gene. The CDR3 protein is CASSPKGRGPDTQYF. As DNA, the CDR3 is TGTGCCAGCTCACCAAAAGGCAGGGGGCCGGATACGCAGTATTTT.

V is TRBV5-1 and J is TRBJ2-2; D is unclear. The CDR3 runs 14 residues. Per the germline V gene, CDR1 is SGHRS and CDR2 is YFSETQ. V shed 4 bases and J shed 0 bases, with 7 bases lying between them. In nucleotides, the CDR3 is TGCGCCAGCAGCCGCTTGGCGAACACCGGGGAGCTGTTTTTT. Translated, it gives CASSRLANTGELFF.

The rearrangement joins TRBV27 to TRBJ1-2; TRBD1 is a possible D gene (5 bases). Germline CDR1 and CDR2: MNHEY and SMNVEV (reference sequence). Between the trimmed V and J ends, which lost 0 bases and 4 bases, there was a span of 9 bases. The CDR3 sequence is 14 residues long. The CDR3 DNA follows: TGTGCCAGCAGTTTATCGCTGGGGGGCTATGGCTACACCTTC. Translation gives CASSLSLGGYGYTF.

The chain combines TRBV6-1 with TRBJ2-2; D not certain. Per the germline V gene, CDR1 is MNHNS and CDR2 is SASEGT. The CDR3 runs 13 residues. Deletions cut 0 bases from V and 7 bases from J, with 6 bases between. The CDR3 loop is CASSEALIGELFF. The CDR3 coding sequence is TGTGCCAGCAGTGAAGCGCTGATCGGGGAGCTGTTTTTT.

This chain joins TRBV12-2 and TRBJ2-2; the table names TRBD2, a call not compared with the DNA. TRBV12-2 is tagged as a pseudogene. This CDR3 contains 14 residues. The DNA for the CDR3 is TGTGCAAGTCGCTTAGCCCGGGACACCGGGGAGCTGTTTTTT. Translated, it gives CASRLARDTGELFF.

The CDR3 protein is CASSLAQMNTEAFF. The CDR3 DNA sequence: TGTGCCAGCAGCTTGGCGCAGATGAACACTGAAGCTTTCTTT. The rearrangement joins TRBV7-2 to TRBJ1-1; D is unclear. The CDR3 is made up of 14 amino acids. V lost 3 bases, J lost 0 bases, and 8 bases lay in between. Germline CDR1 is SGHTA and CDR2 is FQGNSA.

The chain has TRBV5-4 and TRBJ1-5; D is unresolved. CDR1 and CDR2 from the germline V gene are SGHNT and YYREEE (reference sequence). Trimming took off 0 bases at V and 7 bases at J, with 8 bases between the two ends. The CDR3 loop spans 13 amino acids. DNA of the CDR3: TGTGCCAGCAGCTTGGGGGAGGACCAGCCCCAGCATTTT. It encodes CASSLGEDQPQHF. Looking up the rest from reference TRBV5-4 and TRBJ1-5 gives the full variable domain: ETGVTQSPTHLIKTRGQQVTLRCSSQSGHNTVSWYQQALGQGPQFIFQYYREEENGRGNFPPRFSGLQFPNYSSELNVNALELDDSALYLCASSLGEDQPQHFGDGTRLSIL.

The genes are TRBV5-4 and TRBJ2-2; D is possibly TRBD1 or TRBD2 (5 bases each). Deletions cut 6 bases from V and 8 bases from J, with 14 bases between. Germline values: CDR1 SGHNT, CDR2 YYREEE (reference sequence). There are 13 residues in the CDR3. The CDR3 DNA follows: TGTGCCAGCACTACCGGGGCCGCTGGGGAGCTGTTTTTT. It specifies CASTTGAAGELFF.

In DNA form, the CDR3 reads TGTGCCATCAGCGTAGGACAGGCCTACGAGCAGTACTTC. Its protein product is CAISVGQAYEQYF. The chain joins TRBV10-3 to TRBJ2-7; 7 nucleotides match TRBD1. The germline gives CDR1 ENHRY, CDR2 SYGVKD. The CDR3 has 13 residues. Trimming took 6 bases from V and 2 from J; bases not matched to a gene: 4.

The V call is TRBV13, the J call TRBJ1-3, with 8 bases that match TRBD1. Germline assignment: CDR1 PRHDT and CDR2 FYEKMQ (reference sequence). There are 15 residues in the CDR3. V dropped 5 bases and J dropped 2; count of bases not matched to a gene: 5. The CDR3 is CASSGQQGAGNTIYF. CDR3 DNA: TGTGCCAGCAGCGGCCAACAGGGGGCTGGAAACACCATATATTTT.

The CDR3 sequence is CASSLAGFSAIYF. The CDR3 coding sequence is TGCGCCAGCAGCTTGGCTGGATTCTCGGCCATATATTTT. The chain joins TRBV5-1 to TRBJ1-3; D not certain. The CDR3 is made up of 13 amino acids. CDR1 and CDR2 from the germline V gene are SGHRS and YFSETQ. The V and J ends lost 0 bases and 11 bases respectively, with 12 bases between them.

The J gene is TRBJ2-3, the V gene TRBV9; 9 nucleotides align to TRBD2. This CDR3 is 14 amino acids long. Trimming took 4 bases from V and 3 from J; bases not matched to a gene: 3. Per germline, CDR1 SGDLS and CDR2 YYNGEE. CDR3 amino acids: CASSPGLATDTQYF. In DNA, the CDR3 is TGTGCCAGCAGCCCGGGACTAGCTACAGATACGCAGTATTTT. Combining the CDR3 with reference TRBV9 and TRBJ2-3 gives the whole variable domain DSGVTQTPKHLITATGQRVTLRCSPRSGDLSVYWYQQSLDQGLQFLIQYYNGEERAKGNILERFSAQQFPDLHSELNLSSLELGDSALYFCASSPGLATDTQYFGPGTRLTVL.

This chain joins TRBV27 and TRBJ2-3; TRBD2 might be the D (5 bases). CDR1 is MNHEY and CDR2 is SMNVEV in the germline V gene (reference sequence). The length of the CDR3 is 15 residues. Between the trimmed V and J ends, which lost 4 bases and 0 bases, there was a span of 11 bases. CDR3 DNA: TGTGCCAGCAGTTCCGTAGCGATTAGCACAGATACGCAGTATTTT. This translates into CASSSVAISTDTQYF.

This chain links TRBV19 with TRBJ2-7, with D perhaps matching TRBD1 (6 bases). This CDR3 is 16 amino acids long. Trimming stripped 4 bases from V and 0 bases from J, with 16 bases between. Germline CDR1 and CDR2: LNHDA and SQIVND (reference sequence). CDR3 in DNA: TGTGCCAGTAGTACCCCTCGCAGGGGTTCCTCCTACGAGCAGTACTTC. Encoded protein: CASSTPRRGSSYEQYF.

This clone has just one count. The rearrangement links TRBV29-1 to TRBJ1-1, with D perhaps matching TRBD1 (6 bases). V was trimmed by 1 base and J by 0 bases, leaving 6 bases between them. CDR1 SQVTM and CDR2 ANQGSEA come from the germline V gene. The CDR3 extends over 13 amino acids. CDR3 region: CSVEGGLNTEAFF. As DNA, the CDR3 is TGCAGCGTTGAAGGGGGGCTGAACACTGAAGCTTTCTTT.

The V gene is TRBV6-5, the J gene TRBJ1-3, with D tentatively TRBD1 (6 bases). The CDR3 length is 14 residues. CDR1 is MNHEY, CDR2 SVGAGI, per germline. V dropped 10 bases and J dropped 0 bases, with 13 bases sitting between them. CDR3 DNA: TGTGCCACCCGACCGGGACACTCTGGAAACACCATATATTTT. This translates into CATRPGHSGNTIYF.

The V call is TRBV25-1, the J call TRBJ1-1, with D possibly TRBD1 on 5 matching bases. The CDR3 has 13 residues. Looked up from germline, CDR1 is MGHDK and CDR2 is SYGVNS. V lost 5 bases to trimming and J lost 3 bases, with 10 bases between them. The CDR3 loop is CASSRGGDTEAFF. The CDR3, as DNA: TGTGCCAGCAGTCGGGGGGGTGACACTGAAGCTTTCTTT.

V gene TRBV11-1 combines with J gene TRBJ1-6; 9 nucleotides agree with TRBD1. The CDR3 runs to 15 residues. V shed 5 bases, J shed 10 bases, and the junction held 9 bases outside the gene matches. The germline gives CDR1 SGHAT, CDR2 FQDESV (reference sequence). The CDR3 nucleotides are TGTGCCAGCAGCCCCGGGACAGGGACTAGGTCACCCCTCCACTTT. This sequence encodes CASSPGTGTRSPLHF.

This clone has only one observation. Here the CDR3 reads CASSRTGAGAGTEAFF. The CDR3 nucleotides read TGCGCCAGCAGCCGAACGGGGGCGGGGGCCGGCACTGAAGCTTTCTTT. The chain couples TRBV4-1 to TRBJ1-1; D perhaps matches TRBD1 (6 bases). This CDR3 comprises 16 residues. Germline V gene data show CDR1 as MGHRA and CDR2 as YSYEKL. Trimming cost V 4 bases and J 4 bases, with 19 bases left between them.

The CDR3 bases are TGTGCCAGCAGCTTAGAACCAGGGGGGGATGAAGCTTTCTTT. This gives the protein CASSLEPGGDEAFF. The J gene is TRBJ1-1, the V gene TRBV7-6; 7 bases agree with TRBD1. The germline gives CDR1 SGHVS, CDR2 FNYEAQ. With V trimmed by 1 base and J by 7 bases, 6 bases remained unmatched. This CDR3 region has 14 residues.

The chain carries TRBV6-1 and TRBJ2-3; perhaps TRBD1 as D (5 bases). This CDR3 comprises 14 residues. V was cut by 10 bases and J by 0 bases, with 14 bases left in between. CDR1 is MNHNS, CDR2 SASEGT, per germline. DNA of the CDR3: TGTGCCACCGGTGGGGCAGGGAGCACAGATACGCAGTATTTT. Translated, it gives CATGGAGSTDTQYF.

The chain has TRBV5-5 and TRBJ1-4; no reliable D call. This CDR3 contains 13 residues. Germline V CDR1 and CDR2: SGHKS, YYEKEE (reference sequence). Trimming cost V 0 bases and J 5 bases, with 5 bases left between them. CDR3 sequence (DNA): TGTGCCAGCAGCTTGGTTCCAAATGAAAAACTGTTTTTT. This encodes CASSLVPNEKLFF.